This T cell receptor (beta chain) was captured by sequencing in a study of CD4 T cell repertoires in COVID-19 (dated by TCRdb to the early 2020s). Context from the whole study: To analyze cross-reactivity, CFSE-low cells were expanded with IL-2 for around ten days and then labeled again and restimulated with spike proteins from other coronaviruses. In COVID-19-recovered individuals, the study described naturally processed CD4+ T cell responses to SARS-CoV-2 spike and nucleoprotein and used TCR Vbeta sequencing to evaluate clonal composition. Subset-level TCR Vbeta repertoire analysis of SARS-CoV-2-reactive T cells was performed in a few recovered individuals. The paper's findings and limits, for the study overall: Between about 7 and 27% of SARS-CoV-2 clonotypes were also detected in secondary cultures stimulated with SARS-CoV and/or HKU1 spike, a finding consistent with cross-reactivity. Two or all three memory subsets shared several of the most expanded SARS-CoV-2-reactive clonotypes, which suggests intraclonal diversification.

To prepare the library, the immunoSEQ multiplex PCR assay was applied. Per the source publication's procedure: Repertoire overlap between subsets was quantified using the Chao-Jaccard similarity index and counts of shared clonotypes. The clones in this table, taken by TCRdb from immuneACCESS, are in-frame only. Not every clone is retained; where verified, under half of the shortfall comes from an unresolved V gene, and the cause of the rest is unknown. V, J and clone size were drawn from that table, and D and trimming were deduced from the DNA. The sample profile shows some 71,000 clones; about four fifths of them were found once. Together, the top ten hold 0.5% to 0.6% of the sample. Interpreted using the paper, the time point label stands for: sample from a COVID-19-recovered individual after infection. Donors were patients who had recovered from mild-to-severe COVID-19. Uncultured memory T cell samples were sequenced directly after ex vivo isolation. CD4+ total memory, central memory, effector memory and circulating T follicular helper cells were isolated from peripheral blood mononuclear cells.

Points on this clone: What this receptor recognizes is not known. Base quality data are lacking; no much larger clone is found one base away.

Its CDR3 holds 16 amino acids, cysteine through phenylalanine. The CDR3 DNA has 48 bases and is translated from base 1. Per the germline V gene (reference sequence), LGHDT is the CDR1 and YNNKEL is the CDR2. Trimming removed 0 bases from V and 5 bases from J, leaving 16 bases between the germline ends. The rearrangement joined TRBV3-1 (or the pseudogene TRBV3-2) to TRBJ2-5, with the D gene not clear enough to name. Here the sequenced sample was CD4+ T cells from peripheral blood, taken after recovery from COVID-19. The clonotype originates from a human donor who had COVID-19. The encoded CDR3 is CASSQDLPRVVETQYF. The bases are TGTGCCAGCAGCCAAGATCTTCCTCGCGTGGTTGAGACCCAGTACTTC.